A selection of T cell receptor beta chains follows, all from one sample in a study of blood T cells in healthy people across ages. TCRdb used MiXCR to reprocess the 5' RACE reads, holding one entry per CDR3 protein. The sample shows around 1,000,000 distinct CDR3 sequences, 35% to 45% of them seen only once. The sample consisted of blood. The receptors originated from a man younger than 35 in good health. Both conserved end residues are part of each CDR3. A D gene is named only where the DNA matches it firmly. Where a row states a size, it is once, few, many or the class of an expanded clone; other rows omit it.

d_call	clone_size	v_call	j_call	cdr3_aa	cdr3_nt
-	-	TRBV7-9	TRBJ2-4	CASSPLALAKNIQYF	TGTGCCAGCAGTCCACTAGCACTAGCCAAAAACATTCAGTACTTC
TRBD1	-	TRBV12-3/TRBV12-4	TRBJ1-1	CASRPNRGTGAFF	TGTGCCAGCAGACCTAACAGGGGGACTGGAGCTTTCTTT
TRBD1	few	TRBV29-1	TRBJ2-4	CSVKTGGNVLAKNIQYF	TGCAGCGTAAAGACAGGGGGGAATGTACTAGCCAAAAACATTCAGTACTTC
-	few	TRBV7-9	TRBJ1-4	CASSVGINNEKLFF	TGTGCCAGCAGCGTAGGCATTAATAATGAAAAACTGTTTTTT
-	many	TRBV12-3/TRBV12-4	TRBJ1-2	CASSLPGSYGYTF	TGTGCCAGCAGTTTACCGGGGTCCTATGGCTACACCTTC
-	many	TRBV4-3	TRBJ2-3	CASSQDFGQDLTDTQYF	TGCGCCAGCAGCCAAGATTTTGGCCAGGACCTCACAGATACGCAGTATTTT
-	few	TRBV20-1	TRBJ1-5	CSAEPATGIQPQHF	TGCAGTGCTGAACCCGCAACAGGGATTCAGCCCCAGCATTTT
-	few	TRBV20-1	TRBJ1-1	CSAAGILSEAFF	TGCAGTGCTGCAGGGATCCTCTCTGAAGCTTTCTTT
-	-	TRBV12-5	TRBJ2-5	CASGLDRGEQYF	TGTGCTAGTGGTTTGGACCGGGGTGAGCAGTACTTC
-	-	TRBV27	TRBJ2-4	CASSPPKNIQYF	TGTGCCAGCTCACCTCCCAAAAACATTCAGTACTTC
-	-	TRBV20-1	TRBJ1-4	CSASHGANEKLFF	TGCAGTGCTTCCCATGGGGCTAATGAAAAACTGTTTTTT
-	few	TRBV27	TRBJ2-5	CASALGGRQETQYF	TGTGCCAGCGCCCTCGGGGGTCGTCAAGAGACCCAGTACTTC
TRBD1	-	TRBV14	TRBJ2-7	CASSQGQGAGEQYF	TGTGCCAGCAGCCAAGGACAGGGGGCCGGCGAGCAGTACTTC
TRBD1	-	TRBV4-3	TRBJ1-4	CASSQNTGQGDEKLFF	TGCGCCAGCAGCCAGAATACGGGACAGGGGGATGAAAAACTGTTTTTT
TRBD2	-	TRBV15	TRBJ2-3	CATSRASGGTDTQYF	TGTGCCACCAGCAGAGCTAGCGGGGGCACAGATACGCAGTATTTT
-	few	TRBV5-6	TRBJ1-1	CASRPYKNQPGTEAFF	TGTGCCAGCAGACCATACAAAAATCAGCCAGGCACTGAAGCTTTCTTT
-	-	TRBV7-9	TRBJ2-4	CASSLATKLDSRYIQYF	TGTGCCAGCAGCTTAGCAACCAAATTGGACAGTAGATACATTCAGTACTTC
-	-	TRBV5-1	TRBJ2-1	CASSLLLPGSYNGQFF	TGCGCCAGCAGCTTACTCCTGCCGGGGTCCTACAATGGGCAGTTCTTC
-	many	TRBV29-1	TRBJ2-3	CSVGGEIGDTQYF	TGCAGCGTTGGTGGGGAGATTGGGGATACGCAGTATTTT
-	-	TRBV6-6	TRBJ1-2	CASSYSGTNYGYTF	TGTGCCAGCAGTTACTCGGGGACAAACTATGGCTACACCTTC
TRBD1	-	TRBV6-5	TRBJ1-1	CASSYLVRQGQNTEAFF	TGTGCCAGCAGTTACTTGGTTCGACAGGGGCAGAACACTGAAGCTTTCTTT
-	-	TRBV12-3/TRBV12-4	TRBJ2-5	CASSLSTGETQYF	TGTGCCAGCAGTTTGAGTACGGGGGAGACCCAGTACTTC
-	-	TRBV25-1	TRBJ1-1	CASSDRYGTRGAFF	TGTGCCAGCAGTGATCGGTACGGGACGAGGGGAGCTTTCTTT
-	-	TRBV3-1	TRBJ2-3	CASSLGGRPDTQYF	TGTGCTAGCAGCCTGGGCGGTCGGCCAGATACGCAGTATTTT
-	-	TRBV12-3/TRBV12-4	TRBJ1-5	CASSIYRDQPQHF	TGTGCCAGCAGTATATACAGGGATCAGCCCCAGCATTTT
-	-	TRBV6-5	TRBJ1-1	CVSRYFRGAEAFF	TGTGTCAGCAGATACTTCAGGGGCGCTGAAGCTTTCTTT
-	-	TRBV5-1	TRBJ2-3	CASSRDPGTDTQYF	TGCGCCAGCAGTCGGGACCCGGGGACAGATACGCAGTATTTT
TRBD2	-	TRBV4-2	TRBJ2-5	CASSRTTPGTSGETQYF	TGTGCCAGCAGCCGCACTACCCCCGGGACTAGTGGAGAGACCCAGTACTTC
-	-	TRBV3-1	TRBJ1-6	CASSPNRPYSPLHF	TGTGCCAGCAGCCCTAACAGGCCGTATTCACCCCTCCACTTT
-	few	TRBV6-6	TRBJ1-2	CASSYGDWPDNGYTF	TGTGCCAGCAGTTACGGGGACTGGCCAGACAATGGCTACACCTTC
-	-	TRBV20-1	TRBJ1-5	CSARVPDQPQHF	TGCAGTGCTAGAGTTCCAGATCAGCCCCAGCATTTT
-	few	TRBV4-2	TRBJ1-2	CASSQVGQDNGYTF	TGTGCCAGCAGCCAAGTTGGGCAGGACAATGGCTACACCTTC
-	-	TRBV20-1	TRBJ2-5	CSVSRGVGETQYF	TGCAGTGTTTCGCGCGGCGTCGGAGAGACCCAGTACTTC
TRBD1	-	TRBV4-1	TRBJ1-2	CASSQRDRGDGYTF	TGCGCCAGCAGCCAAAGAGACAGGGGTGACGGCTACACCTTC
TRBD2	-	TRBV29-1	TRBJ2-7	CSVREGGGNEQYF	TGCAGCGTGCGGGAGGGAGGGGGGAATGAGCAGTACTTC
TRBD1	-	TRBV20-1	TRBJ1-1	CRAHRGDTEAFF	TGCAGGGCCCACAGGGGGGACACTGAAGCTTTCTTT
-	few	TRBV10-3	TRBJ2-2	CAIRADVNTGELFF	TGTGCCATCAGGGCTGACGTCAACACCGGGGAGCTGTTTTTT
TRBD1	-	TRBV28	TRBJ1-2	CASSPPGTAYGYTF	TGTGCCAGCAGTCCCCCCGGGACAGCATATGGCTACACCTTC
TRBD1	few	TRBV6-6	TRBJ2-2	CASTGTGGHTGELFF	TGTGCCAGCACCGGGACAGGGGGTCACACCGGGGAGCTGTTTTTT